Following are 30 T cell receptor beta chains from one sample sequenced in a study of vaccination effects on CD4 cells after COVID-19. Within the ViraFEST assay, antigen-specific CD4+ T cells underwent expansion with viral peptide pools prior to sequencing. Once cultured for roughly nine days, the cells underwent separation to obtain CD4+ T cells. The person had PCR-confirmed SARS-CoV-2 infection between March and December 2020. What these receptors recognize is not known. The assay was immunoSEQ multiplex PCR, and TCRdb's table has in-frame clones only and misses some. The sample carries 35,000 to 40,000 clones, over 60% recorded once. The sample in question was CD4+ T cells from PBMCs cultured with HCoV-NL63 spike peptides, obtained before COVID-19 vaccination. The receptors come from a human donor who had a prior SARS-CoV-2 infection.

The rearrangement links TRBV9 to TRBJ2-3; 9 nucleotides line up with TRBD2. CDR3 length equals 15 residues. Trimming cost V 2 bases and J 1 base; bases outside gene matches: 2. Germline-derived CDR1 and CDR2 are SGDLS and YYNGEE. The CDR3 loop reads CASSVGGGGTDTQYF. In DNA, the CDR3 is TGTGCCAGCAGCGTGGGCGGGGGGGGCACAGATACGCAGTATTTT.

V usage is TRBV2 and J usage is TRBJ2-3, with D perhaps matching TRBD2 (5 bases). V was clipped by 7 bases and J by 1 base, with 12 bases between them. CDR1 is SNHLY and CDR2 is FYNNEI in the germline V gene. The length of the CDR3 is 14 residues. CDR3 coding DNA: TGTGCCAGCATTTCCTGGGGAGGCACAGATACGCAGTATTTT. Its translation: CASISWGGTDTQYF.

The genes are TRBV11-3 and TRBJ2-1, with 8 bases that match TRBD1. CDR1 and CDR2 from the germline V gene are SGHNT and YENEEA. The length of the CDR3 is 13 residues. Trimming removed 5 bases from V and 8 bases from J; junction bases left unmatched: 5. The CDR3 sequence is CASSPSGGDEQFF. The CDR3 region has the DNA TGTGCCAGCAGCCCCTCAGGGGGCGATGAGCAGTTCTTC. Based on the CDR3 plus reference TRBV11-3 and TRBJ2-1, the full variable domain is EAGVVQSPRYKIIEKKQPVAFWCNPISGHNTLYWYLQNLGQGPELLIRYENEEAVDDSQLPKDRFSAERLKGVDSTLKIQPAELGDSAVYLCASSPSGGDEQFFGPGTRLTVL.

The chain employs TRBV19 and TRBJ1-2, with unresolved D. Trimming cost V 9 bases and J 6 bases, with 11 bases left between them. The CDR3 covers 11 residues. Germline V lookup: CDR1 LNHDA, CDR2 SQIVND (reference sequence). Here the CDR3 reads CASLIANGYTF. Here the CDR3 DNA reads TGTGCCAGCCTTATCGCCAATGGCTACACCTTC.

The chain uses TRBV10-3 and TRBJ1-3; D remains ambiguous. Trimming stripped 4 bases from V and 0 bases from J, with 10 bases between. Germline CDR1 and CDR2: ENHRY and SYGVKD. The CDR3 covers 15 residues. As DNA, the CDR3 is TGTGCCATCAGTGGAGACTGGTACTCTGGAAACACCATATATTTT. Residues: CAISGDWYSGNTIYF.

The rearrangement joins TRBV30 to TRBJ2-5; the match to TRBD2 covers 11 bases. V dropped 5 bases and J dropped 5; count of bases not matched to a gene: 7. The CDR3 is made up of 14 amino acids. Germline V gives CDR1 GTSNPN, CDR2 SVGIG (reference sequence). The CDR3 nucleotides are TGTGCCTGGCGTAGCGGGGGGGCCGTTGAGACCCAGTACTTC. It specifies CAWRSGGAVETQYF.

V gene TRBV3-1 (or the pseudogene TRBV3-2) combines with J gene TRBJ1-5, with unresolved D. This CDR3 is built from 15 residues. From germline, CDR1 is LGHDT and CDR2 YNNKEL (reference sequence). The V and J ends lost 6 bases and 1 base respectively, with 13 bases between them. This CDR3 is CASSPTGRSNQPQHF. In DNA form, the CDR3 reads TGTGCCAGCAGTCCAACGGGGAGGAGCAATCAGCCCCAGCATTTT.

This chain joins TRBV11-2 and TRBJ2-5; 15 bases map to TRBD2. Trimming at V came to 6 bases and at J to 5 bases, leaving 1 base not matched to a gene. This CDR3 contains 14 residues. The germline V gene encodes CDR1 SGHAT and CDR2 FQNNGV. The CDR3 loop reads CASRGLAGGETQYF. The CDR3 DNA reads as TGTGCCAGCAGAGGACTAGCGGGGGGGGAGACCCAGTACTTC.

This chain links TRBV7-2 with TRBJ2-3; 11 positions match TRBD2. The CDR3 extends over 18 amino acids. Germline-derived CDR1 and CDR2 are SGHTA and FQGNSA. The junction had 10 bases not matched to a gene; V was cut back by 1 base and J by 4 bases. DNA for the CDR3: TGTGCCAGCAGCTTAGTGGCTAGCGGGAGGATGGGGCCAGATACGCAGTATTTT. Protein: CASSLVASGRMGPDTQYF.

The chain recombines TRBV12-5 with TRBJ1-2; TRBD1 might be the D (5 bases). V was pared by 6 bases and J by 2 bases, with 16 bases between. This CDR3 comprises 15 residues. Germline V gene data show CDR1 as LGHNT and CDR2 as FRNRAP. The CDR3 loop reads CASGSPAGLNYGYTF. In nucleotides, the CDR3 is TGTGCTAGTGGCTCACCAGCGGGACTCAACTATGGCTACACCTTC.

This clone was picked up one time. CDR3 in DNA: TGTGCCACCAGCAGGTCGCGGACAAACCACGGGACCCAGTACTTC. Its translation is CATSRSRTNHGTQYF. The rearrangement joins TRBV15 to TRBJ2-5; perhaps TRBD1 as D (5 bases). Germline-derived CDR1 and CDR2 are LNHNV and YYDKDF (reference sequence). The CDR3 is 15 amino acids. Trimming left V 3 bases short and J 7 bases short, with 18 bases between.

The CDR3, as DNA: TGTGCCAGCAGTCCTGACCGGACCTATGGCTACACCTTC. It encodes CASSPDRTYGYTF. The chain uses TRBV12-3 or TRBV12-4 and TRBJ1-2; D is uncertain. The CDR3 runs 13 residues. Between the trimmed V and J ends, which lost 5 bases and 4 bases, there was a span of 11 bases.

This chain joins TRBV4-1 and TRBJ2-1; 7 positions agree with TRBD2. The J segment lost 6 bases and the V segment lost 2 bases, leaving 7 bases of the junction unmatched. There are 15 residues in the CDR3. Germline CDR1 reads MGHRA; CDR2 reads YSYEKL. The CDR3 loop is CASSQPLAEINEQFF. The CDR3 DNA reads TGCGCCAGCAGCCAACCCCTAGCGGAGATCAATGAGCAGTTCTTC.

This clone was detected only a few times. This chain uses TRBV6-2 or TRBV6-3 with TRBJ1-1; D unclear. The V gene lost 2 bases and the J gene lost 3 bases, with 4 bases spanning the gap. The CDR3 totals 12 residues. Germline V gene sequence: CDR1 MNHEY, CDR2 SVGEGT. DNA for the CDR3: TGTGCCAGCAGTTACAGGGACACTGAAGCTTTCTTT. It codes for CASSYRDTEAFF.

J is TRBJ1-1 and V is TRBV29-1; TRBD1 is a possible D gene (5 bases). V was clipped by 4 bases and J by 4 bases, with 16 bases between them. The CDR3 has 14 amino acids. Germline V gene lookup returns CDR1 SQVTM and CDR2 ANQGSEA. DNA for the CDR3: TGCAGCGTTGTTTCTCGCATGGGGACCACTGAAGCTTTCTTT. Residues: CSVVSRMGTTEAFF. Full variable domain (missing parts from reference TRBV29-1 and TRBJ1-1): SAVISQKPSRDICQRGTSLTIQCQVDSQVTMMFWYRQQPGQSLTLIATANQGSEATYESGFVIDKFPISRPNLTFSTLTVSNMSPEDSSIYLCSVVSRMGTTEAFFGQGTRLTVV.

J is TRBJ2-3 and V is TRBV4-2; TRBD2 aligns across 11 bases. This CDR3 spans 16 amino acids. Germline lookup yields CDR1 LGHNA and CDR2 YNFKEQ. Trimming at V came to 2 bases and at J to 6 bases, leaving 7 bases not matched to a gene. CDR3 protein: CASSQRLAGRSDTQYF. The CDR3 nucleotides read TGTGCCAGCAGCCAAAGACTAGCGGGACGATCCGATACGCAGTATTTT.

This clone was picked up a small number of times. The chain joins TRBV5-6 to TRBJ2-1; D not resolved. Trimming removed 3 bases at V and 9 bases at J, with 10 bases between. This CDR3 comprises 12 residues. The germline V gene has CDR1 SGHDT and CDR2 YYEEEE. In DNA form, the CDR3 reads TGTGCCAGCAGCTCCGCCTGGGGTGAGCAGTTCTTC. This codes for CASSSAWGEQFF.

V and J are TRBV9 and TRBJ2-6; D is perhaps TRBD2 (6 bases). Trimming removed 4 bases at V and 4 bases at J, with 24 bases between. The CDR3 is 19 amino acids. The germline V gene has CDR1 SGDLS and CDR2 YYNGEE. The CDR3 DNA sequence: TGTGCCAGCAGCCCCCGAGTCGGAGGGCAGGCATACGGGGCCAACGTCCTGACTTTC. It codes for CASSPRVGGQAYGANVLTF.

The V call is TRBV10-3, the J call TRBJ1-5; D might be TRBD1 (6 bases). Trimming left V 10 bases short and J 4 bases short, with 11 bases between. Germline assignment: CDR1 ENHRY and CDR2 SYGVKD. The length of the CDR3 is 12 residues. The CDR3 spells CATGQTNQPQHF. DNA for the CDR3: TGTGCCACAGGACAGACTAATCAGCCCCAGCATTTT.

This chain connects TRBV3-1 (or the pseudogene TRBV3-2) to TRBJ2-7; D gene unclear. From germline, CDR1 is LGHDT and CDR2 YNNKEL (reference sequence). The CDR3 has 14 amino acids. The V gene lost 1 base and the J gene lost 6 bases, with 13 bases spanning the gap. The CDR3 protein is CASSQALAAGEQYF. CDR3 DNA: TGTGCCAGCAGCCAAGCGTTGGCAGCAGGCGAGCAGTACTTC.

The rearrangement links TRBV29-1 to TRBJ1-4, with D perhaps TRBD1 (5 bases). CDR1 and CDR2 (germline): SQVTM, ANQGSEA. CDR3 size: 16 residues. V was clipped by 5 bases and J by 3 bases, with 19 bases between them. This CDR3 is CSVKRVAGGPNEKLFF. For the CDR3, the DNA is TGCAGCGTTAAGAGGGTGGCGGGGGGACCTAATGAAAAACTGTTTTTT.

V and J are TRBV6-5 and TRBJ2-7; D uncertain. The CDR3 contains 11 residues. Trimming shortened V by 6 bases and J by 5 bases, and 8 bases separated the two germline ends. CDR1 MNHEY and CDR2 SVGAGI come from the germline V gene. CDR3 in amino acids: CASSREDEQYF. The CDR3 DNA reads TGTGCCAGCAGCCGAGAGGACGAGCAGTACTTC.

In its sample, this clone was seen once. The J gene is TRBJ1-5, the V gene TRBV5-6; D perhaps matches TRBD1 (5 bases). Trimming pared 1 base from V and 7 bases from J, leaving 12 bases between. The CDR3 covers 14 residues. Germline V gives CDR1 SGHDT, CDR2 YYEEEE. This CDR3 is CASSLSRGVQPQHF. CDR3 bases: TGTGCCAGCAGCTTGTCCAGAGGGGTCCAGCCCCAGCATTTT.

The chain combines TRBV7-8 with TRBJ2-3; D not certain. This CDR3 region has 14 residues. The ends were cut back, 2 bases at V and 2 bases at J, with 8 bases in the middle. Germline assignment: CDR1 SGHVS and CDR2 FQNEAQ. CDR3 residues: CASSLQVTTDTQYF. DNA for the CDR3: TGTGCCAGCAGCTTACAGGTCACCACAGATACGCAGTATTTT. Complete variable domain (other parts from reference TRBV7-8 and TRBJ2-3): GAGVSQSPRYKVAKRGQDVALRCDPISGHVSLFWYQQALGQGPEFLTYFQNEAQLDKSGLPSDRFFAERPEGSVSTLKIQRTQQEDSAVYLCASSLQVTTDTQYFGPGTRLTVL.

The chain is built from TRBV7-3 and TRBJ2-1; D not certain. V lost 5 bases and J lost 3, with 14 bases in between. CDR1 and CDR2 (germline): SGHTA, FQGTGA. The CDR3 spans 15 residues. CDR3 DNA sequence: TGTGCCAGCAGCCTAAAAGTTCCCGGCTACAATGAGCAGTTCTTC. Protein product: CASSLKVPGYNEQFF.

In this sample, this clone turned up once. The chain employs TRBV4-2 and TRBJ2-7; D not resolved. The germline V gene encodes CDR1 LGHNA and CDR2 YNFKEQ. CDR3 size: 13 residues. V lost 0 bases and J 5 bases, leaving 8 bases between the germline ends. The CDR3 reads CASSQDIHHEQYF. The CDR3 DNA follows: TGTGCCAGCAGCCAAGATATACATCACGAGCAGTACTTC.

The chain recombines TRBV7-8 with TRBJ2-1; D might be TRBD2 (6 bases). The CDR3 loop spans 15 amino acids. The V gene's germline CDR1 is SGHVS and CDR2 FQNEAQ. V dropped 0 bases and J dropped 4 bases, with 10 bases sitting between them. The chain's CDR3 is CASSLASREYNEQFF. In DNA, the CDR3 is TGTGCCAGCAGCTTAGCGAGTCGGGAGTACAATGAGCAGTTCTTC.

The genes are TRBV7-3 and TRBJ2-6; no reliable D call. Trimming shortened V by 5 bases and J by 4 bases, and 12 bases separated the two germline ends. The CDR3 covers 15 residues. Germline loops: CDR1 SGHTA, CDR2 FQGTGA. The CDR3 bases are TGTGCCAGCAGCCTTTCCAGAGACGGGGCCAACGTCCTGACTTTC. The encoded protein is CASSLSRDGANVLTF.

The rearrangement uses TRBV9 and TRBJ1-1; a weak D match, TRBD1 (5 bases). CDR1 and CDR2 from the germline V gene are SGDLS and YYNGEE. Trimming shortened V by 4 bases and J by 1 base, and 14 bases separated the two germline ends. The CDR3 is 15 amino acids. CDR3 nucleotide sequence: TGTGCCAGCAGCCAGGACATTAGAGCGAACACTGAAGCTTTCTTT. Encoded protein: CASSQDIRANTEAFF.

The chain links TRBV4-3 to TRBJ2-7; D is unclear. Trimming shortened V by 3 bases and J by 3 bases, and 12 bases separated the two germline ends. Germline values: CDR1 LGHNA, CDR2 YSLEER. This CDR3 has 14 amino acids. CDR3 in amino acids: CASSQDLVGYEQYF. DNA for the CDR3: TGCGCCAGCAGCCAGGATCTGGTTGGCTACGAGCAGTACTTC.